This paragraph reports one T cell receptor (beta chain). The CDR3 runs 15 residues. Germline trimming cut 4 bases from V and 5 bases from J; bases unmatched to any gene: 4. From germline, CDR1 is SGHDT and CDR2 YYEEEE. The sample comes from a study of blood T cell repertoires in COVID-19. Study-level information: COVID-19 samples from acute and convalescent phases originated in the United States, Italy and Spain. PBMCs, B-cell-depleted T cells, or T cells were the source of the cDNA or gDNA that made up the material.

In the original workflow: Reference gene primer amplification gave estimated nucleated cell counts. Clones were read by immunoSEQ multiplex PCR, and TCRdb kept only the in-frame ones, dropping some. That table furnishes V, J and clone size, whereas the DNA furnished D and trimming. The sample lists approximately 330,000 clones; 80% to 90% were seen once. Each participant's cohort was designated according to participant-reported clinical history. The source material was PBMCs or T cells enriched from blood (not recorded which). J is TRBJ2-5 and V is TRBV5-6; 14 bases line up with TRBD2. The TCR comes from a woman between 35 and 50 years old with acute COVID-19. CDR3 bases: TGTGCCAGCAGCCCCTGGACTAGCGGGAGGGAGACCCAGTACTTC. It is translated as CASSPWTSGRETQYF.